This T cell receptor (beta chain) was captured in a study of Graves' ophthalmopathy and Graves' hyperthyroidism. TCR beta CDR3 amplification used RNA transcripts. Second-round multiplex PCR followed a first-round RT-PCR using HTBI primers. TCRdb reprocessed the multiplex PCR reads with MiXCR, giving one entry per CDR3 protein. The repertoire has about 220,000 distinct CDR3 sequences, 20% to 25% of them found once; the top ten carry about 40%. Concerning this clonotype: Its antigen is still unknown.

Study outcomes and limitations: This model predicted ophthalmopathy progression (sensitivity 65% to 71%, specificity 72% to 80%).

The clonotype was recovered from a woman between 50 and 59 years old with Graves' ophthalmopathy. The specimen was peripheral blood.

The CDR3 DNA follows: TGTGCCAGCAGTTTAAGGGGGCGCCGGTACGAGCAGTACTTC. It codes for CASSLRGRRYEQYF. This chain joins TRBV12-3 or TRBV12-4 and TRBJ2-7; 7 positions match TRBD1. The CDR3 is 14 amino acids. Losses at the gene ends were 2 bases for V and 4 bases for J; bases not matched to a gene: 5.